Following are 10 T cell receptor beta chains from one sample sequenced in a study of T cell responses to AZD1222 COVID-19 vaccine (dated by TCRdb to the early 2020s). The sample's time point label, in plain terms: about 28 days (+/-7) after the second vaccine dose. Library method: the immunoSEQ multiplex PCR assay. This is the immuneACCESS table as TCRdb keeps it, with only in-frame sequences that have V and J called. A part of the clones is gone; compared with another copy, unresolved V genes explain less than half, and the rest is unexplained. For this sample there are 95,000 to 150,000 clones; around 92% appear just once. The ten largest make up approximately 7.9% of the sample. Sequences were derived from peripheral blood, sampled 28 days after the second AZD1222 dose. All receptors come from an adult who received the AZD1222 COVID-19 vaccine.

This sequence joins TRBV4-1 and TRBJ1-2; 8 nucleotides line up with TRBD1. The germline V gene encodes CDR1 MGHRA and CDR2 YSYEKL. The CDR3 loop spans 15 amino acids. V trimming: 3 bases; J trimming: 2 bases; junction bases outside the gene matches: 5. The CDR3 DNA sequence: TGCGCCAGCAGCCAGATGACAGGGGCCAACTATGGCTACACCTTC. Amino acid sequence: CASSQMTGANYGYTF.

V usage is TRBV28 and J usage is TRBJ1-6, with no clear D. Per germline, CDR1 MDHEN and CDR2 SYDVKM. Trimming removed 11 bases at V and 10 bases at J, with 27 bases between. The CDR3 is 16 amino acids. CDR3 in amino acids: CASALPYGVFGSPLHF. CDR3 DNA: TGTGCCTCAGCACTCCCCTACGGGGTTTTTGGCTCACCCCTCCACTTT.

The chain couples TRBV10-2 to TRBJ1-6, with a weak D call TRBD1 (5 bases). The germline gives CDR1 WSHSY, CDR2 SAAADI. CDR3 size: 13 residues. Trimming cost V 3 bases and J 6 bases, with 6 bases left between them. DNA of the CDR3: TGCGCCAGCAGTGATGGGGGTAATTCACCCCTCCACTTT. This gives the protein CASSDGGNSPLHF.

The chain has TRBV2 and TRBJ1-1, with 8 positions matching TRBD1. This CDR3 has 16 amino acids. After removal of 0 bases from V and 5 bases from J, the junction contained 8 bases not matched to a gene. Germline V gene lookup returns CDR1 SNHLY and CDR2 FYNNEI. The CDR3, as DNA: TGTGCCAGCAGTGAAGCGTGGGCCAGGGGGCTAACTGAAGCTTTCTTT. It encodes CASSEAWARGLTEAFF.

The chain couples TRBV7-9 to TRBJ2-1, with TRBD1 as a possible D gene (5 bases). The germline V gene has CDR1 SEHNR and CDR2 FQNEAQ (reference sequence). V dropped 6 bases and J dropped 6 bases, with 18 bases sitting between them. CDR3 length equals 15 residues. The CDR3 DNA reads as TGTGCCAGCAGTCGTAGAGAACAGGTGATCAATGAGCAGTTCTTC. Its translation is CASSRREQVINEQFF.

The J gene is TRBJ1-1, the V gene TRBV19, with 7 bases that match TRBD1. V lost 6 bases to trimming and J lost 4 bases; unmatched junction nucleotides: 8. This CDR3 spans 14 amino acids. Germline CDR1 is LNHDA and CDR2 is SQIVND (reference sequence). The chain's CDR3 is CASRMTGLATEAFF. The CDR3 region has the DNA TGTGCCAGTAGGATGACAGGGTTGGCCACTGAAGCTTTCTTT.

The chain links TRBV29-1 to TRBJ2-5; D remains ambiguous. Germline loops: CDR1 SQVTM, CDR2 ANQGSEA. V gave up 3 bases and J gave up 5 bases, with 16 bases separating them. This CDR3 is 14 amino acids long. In DNA form, the CDR3 reads TGCAGCGTTGATGGGTCAGCCCGAGCGGAGACCCAGTACTTC. Translation gives CSVDGSARAETQYF.

The V and J genes are TRBV5-1 and TRBJ1-1; D not resolved. Germline V gene data show CDR1 as SGHRS and CDR2 as YFSETQ. The CDR3 has 16 residues. V lost 1 base and J 0 bases, leaving 13 bases between the germline ends. CDR3 DNA: TGCGCCAGCAGCTTGCCATCAACTGGTTTGAACACTGAAGCTTTCTTT. Translated: CASSLPSTGLNTEAFF.

The V call is TRBV28, the J call TRBJ1-6, with D possibly matching TRBD1 (5 bases). Germline lookup yields CDR1 MDHEN and CDR2 SYDVKM. V was pared by 8 bases and J by 10 bases, with 12 bases between. The CDR3 consists of 12 residues. The CDR3 coding sequence is TGTGCCAGCCAAGTGGGGCGCTCACCCCTCCACTTT. It specifies CASQVGRSPLHF.

The rearrangement links TRBV28 to TRBJ1-5; a possible D gene is TRBD1 (6 bases). This CDR3 spans 13 amino acids. CDR1 and CDR2 from the germline V gene are MDHEN and SYDVKM. V shed 7 bases and J shed 4 bases, with 11 bases lying between them. The CDR3 coding sequence is TGTGCCAGCACAAAGGGGGTGAATCAGCCCCAGCATTTT. Its translation: CASTKGVNQPQHF.